This T cell receptor (beta chain) was observed in a study of cytomegalovirus exposure and HLA in healthy donors. Study in general: Genotyping of 400 or so donors showed that 80% to 90% belonged to the Caucasian-associated ancestry cluster.

Study findings and constraints: Most TCR sequences were rare, but some public TCRs occurred in many donors.

Concerning this clone: Antigen unknown.

Looked up from germline, CDR1 is MDHEN and CDR2 is SYDVKM. The V and J ends lost 6 bases and 4 bases respectively, with 12 bases between them. The CDR3 is 14 amino acids. This PCR relied on a set of 60 Vbeta primers and 13 Jbeta primers. Sequencing was performed with immunoSEQ multiplex PCR; in TCRdb, only in-frame clones are kept and a portion is missing. The sample shows approximately 190,000 clones, 77% of them seen only once. The clonotype originates from a woman aged 30 to 39 in good health and CMV-seropositive. Sequenced material: PBMCs. This chain joins TRBV28 and TRBJ1-4; D is uncertain. The CDR3 bases are TGTGCCAGCAGCCGAGGTTATCTTAATGAAAAACTGTTTTTT. Amino acid sequence: CASSRGYLNEKLFF.